The next 7 T cell receptor beta chains were all read from a single sample in a study of metastatic and nonmetastatic thyroid tumors (dated by TCRdb to between 2020 and 2021). Before undergoing thyroid surgery, none of the patients had been given any kind of treatment. Library creation used PCR. TCRdb lists the instrument as Illumina HiSeq 4000. TCRdb reworked the public reads: Q25 trimming with fastp, MiXCR clone assembly, productive beta chains retained. For this sample there are some 83,000 clones; 9.5% to 15% appear just once. Clones ranked in the top ten supply over 7% of the sample. The specimen sequenced was tumor tissue. Receptor source: a female donor with papillary thyroid cancer or a benign thyroid nodule (not recorded which). Some clones in this sample may be carry-over from other donors' samples.

This clone was picked up many times. The chain couples TRBV6-1 to TRBJ2-7, with a possible D match to TRBD2 (6 bases). The ends were cut back, 6 bases at V and 2 bases at J, with 11 bases in the middle. The CDR3 extends over 13 amino acids. Germline loops: CDR1 MNHNS, CDR2 SASEGT. The CDR3: CASSWGDTYEQYF. In nucleotides, the CDR3 is TGTGCCAGCAGCTGGGGGGATACCTACGAGCAGTACTTC.

The V and J genes are TRBV15 and TRBJ2-5; TRBD2 agrees at 7 bases. From germline, CDR1 is LNHNV and CDR2 YYDKDF (reference sequence). V lost 0 bases, J lost 5 bases, and 15 bases stayed unmatched. The CDR3 covers 18 residues. The CDR3 is CATSRDFITGREAETQYF. The CDR3 DNA reads as TGTGCCACCAGCAGAGATTTTATAACCGGCCGGGAGGCGGAGACCCAGTACTTC.

Comments on this clone: It may be a read error: a sequence one base away is much more abundant. The sample contains more than one DNA sequence encoding this CDR3. This chain uses TRBV6-4 with TRBJ2-7, with D maybe TRBD2 (6 bases). V dropped 8 bases and J dropped 7 bases, with 15 bases sitting between them. Germline lookup yields CDR1 MRHNA and CDR2 SNTAGT. The CDR3 totals 12 residues. DNA of the CDR3: TGTGCCAGCCCGGGACTCTTGGTTGAGCAGTACTTC. It codes for CASPGLLVEQYF.

A note on this clone: This sequence may be a read error, since a much larger clone differs from it by one base. The genes are TRBV28 and TRBJ1-2; a weak D match, TRBD1 (6 bases). The CDR3 loop spans 13 amino acids. Deletions cut 5 bases from V and 2 bases from J, with 9 bases between. CDR1 and CDR2 (germline): MDHEN, SYDVKM. CDR3 in amino acids: CASSRQGNYGYTF. The CDR3 coding sequence is TGTGCCAGCAGTCGGCAGGGGAACTATGGCTACACCTTC.

In this sample, this clone turned up many times. The chain recombines TRBV11-3 with TRBJ2-7; D perhaps matches TRBD2 (6 bases). Germline-derived CDR1 and CDR2 are SGHNT and YENEEA. Trimming removed 5 bases at V and 7 bases at J, with 24 bases between. The length of the CDR3 is 16 residues. The CDR3 nucleotides read TGTGCCAGCAGCCCCGTGGTGGCTCGGCCCGGAGGGGAGCAGTACTTC. Translated, it gives CASSPVVARPGGEQYF.

Ten or more counts support this clone. The chain uses TRBV5-1 and TRBJ2-1; D remains unclear. The CDR3 has 13 residues. The ends were cut back, 2 bases at V and 6 bases at J, with 9 bases in the middle. Germline V lookup: CDR1 SGHRS, CDR2 YFSETQ. CDR3 DNA: TGCGCCAGCAGCTTAGGACCCTTCAATGAGCAGTTCTTC. As protein: CASSLGPFNEQFF.

As for this clone: This may arise from a read error, as a much more abundant clone is one base away. The chain joins TRBV25-1 to TRBJ2-2, with D perhaps matching TRBD2 (6 bases). CDR3 length: 16 amino acids. Germline CDR1 and CDR2: MGHDK and SYGVNS. This CDR3 reads CASSEYGTQNTAELFF. In nucleotides, the CDR3 is TGTGCCAGCAGTGAATACGGGACTCAGAACACCGCGGAGCTGTTTTTT.